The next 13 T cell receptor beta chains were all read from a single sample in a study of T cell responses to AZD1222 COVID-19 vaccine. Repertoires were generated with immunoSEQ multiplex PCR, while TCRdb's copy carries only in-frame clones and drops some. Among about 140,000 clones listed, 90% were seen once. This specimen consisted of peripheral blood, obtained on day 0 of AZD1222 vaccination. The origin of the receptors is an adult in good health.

The CDR3 is CASSERGEYTEAFF. The CDR3 coding sequence is TGTGCCAGCAGTGAAAGGGGGGAATACACTGAAGCTTTCTTT. The V and J genes are TRBV25-1 and TRBJ1-1, with D tentatively TRBD1 (6 bases). Trimming stripped 2 bases from V and 3 bases from J, with 10 bases between. Germline lookup yields CDR1 MGHDK and CDR2 SYGVNS. This CDR3 region has 14 residues.

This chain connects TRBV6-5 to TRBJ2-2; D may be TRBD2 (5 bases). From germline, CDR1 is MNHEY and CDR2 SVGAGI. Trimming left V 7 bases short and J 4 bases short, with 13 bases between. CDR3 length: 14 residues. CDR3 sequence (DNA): TGTGCCAGCACCCCCCCGGGGAGCACCGGGGAGCTGTTTTTT. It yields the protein CASTPPGSTGELFF.

The CDR3 here is CASSFELGGAFEQFF. CDR3 in DNA: TGTGCCAGCAGCTTCGAGCTCGGGGGGGCTTTTGAGCAGTTCTTC. V and J are TRBV11-2 and TRBJ2-1, with TRBD2 identical over 8 bases. Germline V gives CDR1 SGHAT, CDR2 FQNNGV. The CDR3 length is 15 residues. With 3 bases clipped from V and 9 bases from J, the junction kept 10 bases outside the gene matches.

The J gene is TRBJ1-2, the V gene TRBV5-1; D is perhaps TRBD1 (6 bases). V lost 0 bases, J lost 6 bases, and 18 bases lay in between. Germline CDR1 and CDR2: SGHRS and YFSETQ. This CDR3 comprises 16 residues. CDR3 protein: CASSLDRASLIDGYTF. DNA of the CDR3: TGCGCCAGCAGCTTGGACAGGGCGTCTCTTATAGATGGCTACACCTTC.

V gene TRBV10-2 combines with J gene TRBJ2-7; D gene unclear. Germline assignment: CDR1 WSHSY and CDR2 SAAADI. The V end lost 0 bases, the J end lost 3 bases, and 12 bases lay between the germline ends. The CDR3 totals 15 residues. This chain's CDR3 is CASSESVGPNYEQYF. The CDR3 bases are TGCGCCAGCAGTGAGTCGGTAGGACCAAACTACGAGCAGTACTTC.

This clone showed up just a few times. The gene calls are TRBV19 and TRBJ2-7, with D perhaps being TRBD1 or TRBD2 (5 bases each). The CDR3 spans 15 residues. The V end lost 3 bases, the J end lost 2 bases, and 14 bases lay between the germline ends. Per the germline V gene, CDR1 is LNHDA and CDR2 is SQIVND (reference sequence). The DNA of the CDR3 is TGTGCCAGTAGTATCCTGAACGGGGCCCCCTACGAGCAGTACTTC. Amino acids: CASSILNGAPYEQYF.

DNA for the CDR3: TGTGCCAGCAGCTTGAGTAGGACCGGGGAGCTGTTTTTT. Amino acid sequence: CASSLSRTGELFF. This rearrangement joins TRBV7-3 to TRBJ2-2; D call uncertain. CDR3 length: 13 amino acids. The germline V and J ends were trimmed by 3 bases and 5 bases, with 7 bases remaining between them. The germline V gene has CDR1 SGHTA and CDR2 FQGTGA.

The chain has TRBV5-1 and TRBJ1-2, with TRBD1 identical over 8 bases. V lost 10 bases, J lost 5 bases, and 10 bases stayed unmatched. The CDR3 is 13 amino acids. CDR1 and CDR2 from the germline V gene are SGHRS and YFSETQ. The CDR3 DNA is TGCGCCGGCCGACAGGGGCGAGGATATGGCTACACCTTC. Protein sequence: CAGRQGRGYGYTF.

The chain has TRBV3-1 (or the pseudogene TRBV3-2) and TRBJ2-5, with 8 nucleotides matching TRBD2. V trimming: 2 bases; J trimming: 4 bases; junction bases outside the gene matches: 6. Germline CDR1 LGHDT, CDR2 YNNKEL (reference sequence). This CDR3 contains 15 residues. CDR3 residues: CASSQPGGPGETQYF. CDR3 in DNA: TGTGCCAGCAGCCAACCGGGGGGGCCGGGAGAGACCCAGTACTTC.

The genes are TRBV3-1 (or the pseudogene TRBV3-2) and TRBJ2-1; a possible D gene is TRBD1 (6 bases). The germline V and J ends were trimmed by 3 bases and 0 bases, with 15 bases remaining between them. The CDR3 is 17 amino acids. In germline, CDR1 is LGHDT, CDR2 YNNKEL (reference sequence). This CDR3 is CASSHSPTGSSYNEQFF. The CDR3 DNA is TGTGCCAGCAGCCATTCCCCCACAGGGAGCTCCTACAATGAGCAGTTCTTC.

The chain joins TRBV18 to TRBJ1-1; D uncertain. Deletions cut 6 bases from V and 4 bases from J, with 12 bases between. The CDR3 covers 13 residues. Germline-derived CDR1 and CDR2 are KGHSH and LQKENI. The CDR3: CASSSAVGTEAFF. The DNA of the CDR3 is TGTGCCAGCTCGTCGGCCGTGGGCACTGAAGCTTTCTTT.

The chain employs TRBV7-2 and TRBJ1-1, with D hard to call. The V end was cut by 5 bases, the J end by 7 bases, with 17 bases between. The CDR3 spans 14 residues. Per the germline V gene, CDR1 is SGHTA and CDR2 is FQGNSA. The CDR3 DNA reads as TGTGCCAGCAGCCTACCCACTCCGGGCCATGAAGCTTTCTTT. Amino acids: CASSLPTPGHEAFF.

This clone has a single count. CDR3 sequence reads: CASSTTSGGARYF. Written as DNA, the CDR3 is TGTGCCAGCAGCACAACTAGCGGGGGGGCCAGGTACTTC. This sequence joins TRBV9 and TRBJ2-7, with 13 bases matching TRBD2. There are 13 residues in the CDR3. Germline trimming cut 4 bases from V and 12 bases from J; bases unmatched to any gene: 7. Looked up from germline, CDR1 is SGDLS and CDR2 is YYNGEE.